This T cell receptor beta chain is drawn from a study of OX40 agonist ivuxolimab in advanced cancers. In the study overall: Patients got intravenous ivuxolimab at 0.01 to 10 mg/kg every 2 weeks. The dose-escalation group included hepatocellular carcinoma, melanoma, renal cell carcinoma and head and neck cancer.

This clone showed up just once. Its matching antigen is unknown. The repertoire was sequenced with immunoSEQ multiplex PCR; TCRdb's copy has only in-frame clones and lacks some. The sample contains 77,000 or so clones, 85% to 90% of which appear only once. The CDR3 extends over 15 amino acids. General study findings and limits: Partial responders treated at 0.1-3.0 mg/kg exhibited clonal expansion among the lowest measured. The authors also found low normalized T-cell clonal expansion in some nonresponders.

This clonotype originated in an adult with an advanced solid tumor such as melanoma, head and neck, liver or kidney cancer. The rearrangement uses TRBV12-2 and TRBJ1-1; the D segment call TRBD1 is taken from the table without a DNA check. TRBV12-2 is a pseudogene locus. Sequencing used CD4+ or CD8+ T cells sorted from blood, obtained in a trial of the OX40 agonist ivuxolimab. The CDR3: CASREQTGVNTEAFF. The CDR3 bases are TGTGCAAGTCGCGAACAAACAGGGGTGAACACTGAAGCTTTCTTT.